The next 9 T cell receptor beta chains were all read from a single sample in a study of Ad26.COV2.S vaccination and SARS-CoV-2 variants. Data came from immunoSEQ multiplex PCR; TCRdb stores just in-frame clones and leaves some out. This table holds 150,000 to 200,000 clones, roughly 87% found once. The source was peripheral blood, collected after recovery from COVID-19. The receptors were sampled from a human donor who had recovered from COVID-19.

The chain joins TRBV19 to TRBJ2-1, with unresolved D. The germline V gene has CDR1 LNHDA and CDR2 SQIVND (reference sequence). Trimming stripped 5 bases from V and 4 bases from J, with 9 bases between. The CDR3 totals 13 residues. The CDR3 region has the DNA TGTGCCAGTAGTGTGCAGAATTACAATGAGCAGTTCTTC. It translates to CASSVQNYNEQFF.

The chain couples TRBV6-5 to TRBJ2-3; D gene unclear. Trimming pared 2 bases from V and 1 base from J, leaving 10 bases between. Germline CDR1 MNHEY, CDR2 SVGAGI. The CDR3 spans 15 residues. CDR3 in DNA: TGTGCCAGCAGTTACGCCCCTGTGGGCACAGATACGCAGTATTTT. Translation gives CASSYAPVGTDTQYF.

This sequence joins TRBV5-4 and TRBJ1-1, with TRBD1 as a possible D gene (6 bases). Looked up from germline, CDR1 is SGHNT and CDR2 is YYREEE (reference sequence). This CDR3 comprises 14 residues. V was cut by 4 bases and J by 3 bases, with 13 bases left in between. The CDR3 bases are TGTGCCAGCAGCACCGGGACACCGGACACTGAAGCTTTCTTT. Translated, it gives CASSTGTPDTEAFF.

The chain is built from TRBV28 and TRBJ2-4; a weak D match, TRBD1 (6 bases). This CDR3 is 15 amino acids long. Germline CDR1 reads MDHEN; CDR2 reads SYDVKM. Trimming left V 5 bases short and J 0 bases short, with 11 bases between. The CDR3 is CASSKRTVAKNIQYF. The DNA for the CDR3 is TGTGCCAGCAGTAAGCGGACAGTAGCCAAAAACATTCAGTACTTC.

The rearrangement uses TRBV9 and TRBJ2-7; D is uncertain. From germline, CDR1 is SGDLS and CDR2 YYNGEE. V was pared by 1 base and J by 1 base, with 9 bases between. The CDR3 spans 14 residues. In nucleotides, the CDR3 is TGTGCCAGCAGCGTAAAGGATAGGTCCTACGAGCAGTACTTC. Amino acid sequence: CASSVKDRSYEQYF.

In DNA, the CDR3 is TGTGCCAGCAGCTCGCGGGGGGGCAGGGATACGCAGTATTTT. It specifies CASSSRGGRDTQYF. The chain combines TRBV7-6 with TRBJ2-3; 9 bases are shared with TRBD2. V gave up 4 bases and J gave up 6 bases; unmatched junction bases: 5. Germline V gene sequence: CDR1 SGHVS, CDR2 FNYEAQ. The CDR3 spans 14 residues. Full variable domain (outside the CDR3, taken from reference TRBV7-6 and TRBJ2-3): GAGVSQSPRYKVTKRGQDVALRCDPISGHVSLYWYRQALGQGPEFLTYFNYEAQQDKSGLPNDRFSAERPEGSISTLTIQRTEQRDSAMYRCASSSRGGRDTQYFGPGTRLTVL.

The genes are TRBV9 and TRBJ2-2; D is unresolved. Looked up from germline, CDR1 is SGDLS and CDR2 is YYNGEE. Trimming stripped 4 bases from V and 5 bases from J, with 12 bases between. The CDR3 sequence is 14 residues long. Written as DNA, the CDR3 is TGTGCCAGCAGCTCTTTTACATGGACCGGGGAGCTGTTTTTT. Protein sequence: CASSSFTWTGELFF.

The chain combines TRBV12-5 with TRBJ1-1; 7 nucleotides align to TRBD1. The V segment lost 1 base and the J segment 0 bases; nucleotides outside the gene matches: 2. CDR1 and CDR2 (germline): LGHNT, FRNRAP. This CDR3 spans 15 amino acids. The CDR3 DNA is TGTGCTAGTGGTTTGGGGGACAGAATGAACACTGAAGCTTTCTTT. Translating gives CASGLGDRMNTEAFF.

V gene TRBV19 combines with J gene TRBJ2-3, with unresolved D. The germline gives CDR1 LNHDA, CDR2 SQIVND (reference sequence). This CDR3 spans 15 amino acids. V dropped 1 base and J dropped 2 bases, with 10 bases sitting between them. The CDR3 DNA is TGTGCCAGTAGTATAGGCACAGCTCACACAGATACGCAGTATTTT. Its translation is CASSIGTAHTDTQYF.